This T cell receptor beta chain comes out of a study of blood T cell repertoires in COVID-19. The overall study: Samples came from the United States, Italy and Spain, spanning acute and convalescent COVID-19. PBMCs, B-cell-depleted T cells, or T cells provided the cDNA or gDNA that made up the material.

Germline V gene data show CDR1 as GTSNPN and CDR2 as SVGIG (reference sequence). The CDR3 runs 17 residues. V lost 0 bases to trimming and J lost 1 base, with 16 bases between them. As originally analysed: Estimates of nucleated cell counts were drawn from the amplification of reference gene primers. Measured with immunoSEQ multiplex PCR; TCRdb has only the in-frame clones, and not every one. That table is the source of V, J and clone size, and D and trimming were worked out from the DNA. The sample includes around 230,000 clones, 80% to 85% of them seen just once. Sequenced sample: peripheral blood. The sequence was collected from a woman aged 60-70 years with active or convalescent COVID-19. The rearrangement joins TRBV30 to TRBJ1-5; possible D gene TRBD1, 5 bases. CDR3 sequence: CAWSVSRVEMSNQPQHF. For the CDR3, the DNA is TGTGCCTGGAGTGTAAGCAGGGTTGAGATGAGCAATCAGCCCCAGCATTTT.